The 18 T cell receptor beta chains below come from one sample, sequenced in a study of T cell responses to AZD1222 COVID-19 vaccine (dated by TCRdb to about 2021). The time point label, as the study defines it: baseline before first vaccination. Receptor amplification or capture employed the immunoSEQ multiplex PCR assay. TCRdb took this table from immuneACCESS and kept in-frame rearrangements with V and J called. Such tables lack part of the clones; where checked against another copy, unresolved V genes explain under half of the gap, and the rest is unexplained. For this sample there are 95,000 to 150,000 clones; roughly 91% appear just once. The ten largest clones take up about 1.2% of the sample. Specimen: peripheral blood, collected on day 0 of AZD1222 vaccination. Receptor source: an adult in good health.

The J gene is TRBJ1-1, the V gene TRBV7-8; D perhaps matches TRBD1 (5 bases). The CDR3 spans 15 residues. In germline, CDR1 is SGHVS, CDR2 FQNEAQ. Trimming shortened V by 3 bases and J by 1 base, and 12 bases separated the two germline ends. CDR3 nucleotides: TGTGCCAGCAGCTTCCCAGGGTACCAGAACACTGAAGCTTTCTTT. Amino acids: CASSFPGYQNTEAFF.

The CDR3: CASSPQRGSRENEQFF. CDR3 nucleotides: TGCGCCAGCAGCCCACAGAGGGGGAGTCGTGAAAATGAGCAGTTCTTC. The genes are TRBV4-1 and TRBJ2-1, with D tentatively TRBD1 (6 bases). V was cut by 4 bases and J by 7 bases, with 20 bases left in between. The CDR3 is 16 residues long. In germline, CDR1 is MGHRA, CDR2 YSYEKL.

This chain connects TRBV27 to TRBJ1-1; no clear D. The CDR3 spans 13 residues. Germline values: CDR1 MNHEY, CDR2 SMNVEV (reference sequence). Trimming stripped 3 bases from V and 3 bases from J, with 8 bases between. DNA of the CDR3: TGTGCCAGCAGTTTGGATCCGGACACTGAAGCTTTCTTT. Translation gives CASSLDPDTEAFF.

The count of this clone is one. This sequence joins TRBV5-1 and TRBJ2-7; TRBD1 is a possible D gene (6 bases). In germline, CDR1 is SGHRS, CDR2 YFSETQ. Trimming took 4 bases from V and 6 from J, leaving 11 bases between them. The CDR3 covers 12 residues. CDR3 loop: CASSPDSSEQYF. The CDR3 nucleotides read TGCGCCAGCAGCCCGGACAGTTCCGAGCAGTACTTC.

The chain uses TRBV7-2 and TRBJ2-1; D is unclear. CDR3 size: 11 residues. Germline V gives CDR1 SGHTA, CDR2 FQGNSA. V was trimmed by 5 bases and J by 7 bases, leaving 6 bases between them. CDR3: CASSTSNEQFF. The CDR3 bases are TGTGCCAGCAGCACCTCGAATGAGCAGTTCTTC.

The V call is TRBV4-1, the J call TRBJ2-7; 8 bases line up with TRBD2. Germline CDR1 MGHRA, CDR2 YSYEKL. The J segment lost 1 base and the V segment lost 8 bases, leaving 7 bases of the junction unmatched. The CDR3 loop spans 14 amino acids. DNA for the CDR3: TGCGCCAGCGCGCCCGGGACTAGGTCCTACGAGCAGTACTTC. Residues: CASAPGTRSYEQYF.

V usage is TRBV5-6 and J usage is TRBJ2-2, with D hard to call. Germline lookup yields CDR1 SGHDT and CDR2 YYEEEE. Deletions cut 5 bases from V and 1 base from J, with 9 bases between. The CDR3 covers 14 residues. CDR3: CASRAGQNTGELFF. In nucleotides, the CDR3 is TGTGCCAGCAGGGCTGGGCAGAACACCGGGGAGCTGTTTTTT.

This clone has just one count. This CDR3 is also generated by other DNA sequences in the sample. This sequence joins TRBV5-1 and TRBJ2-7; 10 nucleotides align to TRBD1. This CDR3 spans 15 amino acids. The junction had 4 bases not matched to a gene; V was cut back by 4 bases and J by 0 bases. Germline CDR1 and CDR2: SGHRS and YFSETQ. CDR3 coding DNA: TGCGCCAGCAGCCCGGGACAGGGGATCTCCTACGAGCAGTACTTC. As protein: CASSPGQGISYEQYF.

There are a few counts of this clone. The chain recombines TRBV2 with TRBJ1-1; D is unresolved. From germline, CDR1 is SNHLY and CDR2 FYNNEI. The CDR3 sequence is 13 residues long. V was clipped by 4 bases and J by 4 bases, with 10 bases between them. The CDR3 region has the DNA TGTGCCAGCAGTGTTGGGGTGAGCACTGAAGCTTTCTTT. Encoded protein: CASSVGVSTEAFF.

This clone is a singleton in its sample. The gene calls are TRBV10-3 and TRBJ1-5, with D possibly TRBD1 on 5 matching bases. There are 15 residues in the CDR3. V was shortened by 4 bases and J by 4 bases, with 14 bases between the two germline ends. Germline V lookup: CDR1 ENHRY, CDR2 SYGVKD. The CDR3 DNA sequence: TGTGCCATCAGTGTCGACCGGGGCAGAAATCAGCCCCAGCATTTT. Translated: CAISVDRGRNQPQHF.

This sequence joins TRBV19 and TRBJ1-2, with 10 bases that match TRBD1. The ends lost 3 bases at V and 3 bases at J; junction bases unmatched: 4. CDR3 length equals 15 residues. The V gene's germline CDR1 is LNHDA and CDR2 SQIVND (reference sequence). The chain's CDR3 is CASSMEDRGYYGYTF. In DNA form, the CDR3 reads TGTGCCAGTAGTATGGAGGACAGGGGGTACTATGGCTACACCTTC. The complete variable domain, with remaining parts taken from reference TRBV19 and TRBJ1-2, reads DGGITQSPKYLFRKEGQNVTLSCEQNLNHDAMYWYRQDPGQGLRLIYYSQIVNDFQKGDIAEGYSVSREKKESFPLTVTSAQKNPTAFYLCASSMEDRGYYGYTFGSGTRLTVV.

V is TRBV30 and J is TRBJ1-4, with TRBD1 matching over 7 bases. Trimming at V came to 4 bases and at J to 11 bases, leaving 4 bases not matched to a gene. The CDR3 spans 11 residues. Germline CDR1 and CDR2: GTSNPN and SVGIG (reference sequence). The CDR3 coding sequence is TGTGCCTGGAACAGGGGAACGAAACTGTTTTTT. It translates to CAWNRGTKLFF.

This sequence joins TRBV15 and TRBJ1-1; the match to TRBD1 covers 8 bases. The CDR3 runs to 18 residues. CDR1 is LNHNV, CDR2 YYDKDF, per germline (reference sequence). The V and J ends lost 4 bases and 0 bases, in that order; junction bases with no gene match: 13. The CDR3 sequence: CATSTGGSQGDLNTEAFF. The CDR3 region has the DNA TGTGCCACCAGCACAGGGGGGTCACAGGGGGACCTGAACACTGAAGCTTTCTTT.

CDR3 nucleotides: TGTGCCAGCAGCACGGAAGGGTATGGCTATGGCTACACCTTC. Protein product: CASSTEGYGYGYTF. The chain uses TRBV5-4 and TRBJ1-2; D is unresolved. From germline, CDR1 is SGHNT and CDR2 YYREEE (reference sequence). The CDR3 covers 14 residues. The V end lost 4 bases, the J end lost 4 bases, and 14 bases lay between the germline ends.

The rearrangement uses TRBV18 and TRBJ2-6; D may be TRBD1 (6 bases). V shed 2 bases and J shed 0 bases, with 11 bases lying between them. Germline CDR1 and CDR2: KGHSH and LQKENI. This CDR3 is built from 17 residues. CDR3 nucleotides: TGTGCCAGCTCACCAACCGCCAGGGGCTCTGGGGCCAACGTCCTGACTTTC. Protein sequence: CASSPTARGSGANVLTF.

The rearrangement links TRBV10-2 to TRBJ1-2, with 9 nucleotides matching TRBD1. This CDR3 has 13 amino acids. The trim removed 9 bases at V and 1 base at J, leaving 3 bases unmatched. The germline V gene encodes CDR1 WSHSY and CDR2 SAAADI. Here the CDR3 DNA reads TGCGCCAGTGGGACAGGGATTAACTATGGCTACACCTTC. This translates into CASGTGINYGYTF.

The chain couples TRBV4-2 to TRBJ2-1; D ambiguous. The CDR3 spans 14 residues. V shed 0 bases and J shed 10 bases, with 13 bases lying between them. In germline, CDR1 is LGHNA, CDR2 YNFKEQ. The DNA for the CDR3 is TGTGCCAGCAGCCAAGAGGGCCCGGTGAGGGAGCAGTTCTTC. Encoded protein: CASSQEGPVREQFF.

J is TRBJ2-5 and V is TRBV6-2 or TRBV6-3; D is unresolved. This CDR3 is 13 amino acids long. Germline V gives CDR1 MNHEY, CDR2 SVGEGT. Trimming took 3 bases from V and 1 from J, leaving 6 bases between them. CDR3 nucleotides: TGTGCCAGCAGTTATAACCCCCAAGAGACCCAGTACTTC. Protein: CASSYNPQETQYF.